This T cell receptor beta chain was captured by sequencing in a study of blood T cell repertoires in COVID-19. Overall study: Donors in the United States, Italy and Spain gave samples during acute or convalescent COVID-19.

Libraries were prepared by immunoSEQ multiplex PCR; TCRdb keeps only in-frame clonotypes and omits some of them. The table lists tens of thousands of clones, about 87% of them singletons, with 5% to 6.5% in the top ten. There are 14 residues in the CDR3. CDR1 is LNHNV, CDR2 YYDKDF, per germline (reference sequence). V shed 1 base and J shed 0 bases, with 6 bases lying between them. This clonotype originated in a middle-aged man with active COVID-19. The sample consisted of peripheral blood. The chain is built from TRBV15 and TRBJ1-2, with no clear D. CDR3 in amino acids: CATSRAGANYGYTF. Written as DNA, the CDR3 is TGTGCCACCAGCAGAGCCGGGGCTAACTATGGCTACACCTTC. Full variable domain (outside the CDR3, taken from reference TRBV15 and TRBJ1-2): DAMVIQNPRYQVTQFGKPVTLSCSQTLNHNVMYWYQQKSSQAPKLLFHYYDKDFNNEADTPDNFQSRRPNTSFCFLDIRSPGLGDTAMYLCATSRAGANYGYTFGSGTRLTVV.